These T cell receptor beta chains were read from a single sample in a study of blood T cell repertoires in COVID-19. The protocol was immunoSEQ multiplex PCR, while the TCRdb copy is restricted to in-frame clones and leaves out a portion. The table shows approximately 310,000 clones, with 70% to 90% occurring only once. Sequenced input: PBMCs or T cells enriched from blood (not recorded which). These receptors were taken from a man aged 25 to 45 who had recovered from COVID-19. CDR3s include the opening cysteine and the closing phenylalanine or tryptophan. The order of the fields is D gene, clone size, J gene, V gene, CDR3 DNA, CDR3 protein. A D gene is named only where the DNA matches it firmly. Clone size appears in some rows only: once, few, many, or a class for an expanded clone.

. | . | TRBJ1-2 | TRBV5-8 | TGTGCCAGCAGCTTGACAGGGCAATACTATGGCTACACCTTC | CASSLTGQYYGYTF
. | . | TRBJ1-2 | TRBV7-8 | TGTGCCAGCAGCTTAGGGGGGCGGACTAACTATGGCTACACCTTC | CASSLGGRTNYGYTF
. | once | TRBJ2-3 | TRBV6-5 | TGTGCCAGCAGCCCCCCGGGGGTAGATACGCAGTATTTT | CASSPPGVDTQYF
. | once | TRBJ1-3 | TRBV9 | TGTGCCAGCAGCCCCACGGGAGGGATAAGTGGAAACACCATATATTTT | CASSPTGGISGNTIYF
. | many | TRBJ1-4 | TRBV7-9 | TGTGCCAGCAGCCCCATCACTAGACAAGATGAAAAACTGTTTTTT | CASSPITRQDEKLFF
TRBD2 | . | TRBJ2-3 | TRBV24-1 | TGTGCCACCAGTGATTCGGGACTAGCGGGGGGCACAGATACGCAGTATTTT | CATSDSGLAGGTDTQYF
TRBD1 | few | TRBJ1-6 | TRBV7-9 | TGTGCCAGCAGCTTGACACAGGGGGCACCCCTCCACTTT | CASSLTQGAPLHF
. | . | TRBJ2-3 | TRBV7-2 | TGTGCCAGCAGCTTACTCGCGGGGACTAGCACAGATACGCAGTATTTT | CASSLLAGTSTDTQYF
. | . | TRBJ2-2 | TRBV5-4 | TGTGCCAGCAGCCTCCCAGGCCGAAGGGGGGAGCTGTTTTTT | CASSLPGRRGELFF
. | . | TRBJ2-3 | TRBV15 | TGTGCCACCAGCAGAGAAAATCCTAGCACAGATACGCAGTATTTT | CATSRENPSTDTQYF
. | . | TRBJ1-1 | TRBV3-1/TRBV3-2 | TGTGCCAGCAGCCCCCAATCGAACACTGAAGCTTTCTTT | CASSPQSNTEAFF